The clone carrying this T cell receptor beta chain was recorded at least ten times. The antigen is undetermined. Axillary draining lymph nodes of breast cancer patients supplied the node samples. This sample was taken from a study of breast tumors, draining lymph nodes, adjacent tissues. Study-wide points: Luminal-like breast cancer showed significantly higher tumor–nontumor repertoire similarity than basal-like. The data were judged consistent with most tumor T cells coming from lymph node and expanding in tumor. Data only fit, rather than demonstrated, lymph node origin of most tumor T cells.

V lost 6 bases to trimming and J lost 8 bases; unmatched junction nucleotides: 15. This CDR3 is built from 17 residues. MiXCR, applied by TCRdb to the multiplex PCR reads, yields one record per CDR3 protein. The table has approximately 210,000 distinct CDR3 sequences, 30% to 35% seen once. Sequences were obtained from axillary lymph node tissue. The clonotype comes from a female donor with breast cancer. Some clones in this sample may be carry-over from other donors' samples. The rearrangement joins TRBV12-3 or TRBV12-4 to TRBJ2-1; 11 bases are a match to TRBD2. The CDR3 coding sequence is TGTGCCAGCAGCTCCCGGACCGGACTAGCGGGTTGGGATGAGCAGTTCTTC. It encodes CASSSRTGLAGWDEQFF.